A single sample is the source of the 5 T cell receptor beta chains below, sequenced in a study of blood T cell repertoires in COVID-19 (dated by TCRdb to 2020 to 2021). The receptor library was made with the immunoSEQ multiplex PCR assay. Here the immuneACCESS table is served through TCRdb, limited to in-frame sequences with V and J called. Missing clones are a known gap in these copies; in checked studies unresolved V genes cover under half, and the rest lacks a known reason. The table for this sample lists about 130,000 clones; around 79% of them were counted only once. Roughly 5.1% of the sample is in the top ten clones. The specimen was peripheral blood. Receptors were obtained from a woman aged 70-85 years with COVID-19, enrolled during active disease.

This chain uses TRBV18 with TRBJ2-3, with 7 bases matching TRBD1. This CDR3 has 13 amino acids. Germline values: CDR1 KGHSH, CDR2 LQKENI. V lost 2 bases, J lost 10 bases, and 6 bases stayed unmatched. The CDR3 nucleotides are TGTGCCAGCTCACCAGGACAGGACACGGCGCAGTATTTT. Its translation: CASSPGQDTAQYF. The variable domain in full, with the rest retrieved from reference TRBV18 and TRBJ2-3, is NAGVMQNPRHLVRRRGQEARLRCSPMKGHSHVYWYRQLPEEGLKFMVYLQKENIIDESGMPKERFSAEFPKEGPSILRIQQVVRGDSAAYFCASSPGQDTAQYFGPGTRLTVL.

The chain links TRBV6-1 to TRBJ1-1, with D perhaps TRBD1 (6 bases). Trimming left V 0 bases short and J 3 bases short, with 11 bases between. Germline CDR1 and CDR2: MNHNS and SASEGT. CDR3 size: 15 residues. CDR3 residues: CASSEAGGLDTEAFF. CDR3 sequence (DNA): TGTGCCAGCAGTGAAGCGGGGGGGCTGGACACTGAAGCTTTCTTT.

The count of this clone is one. J is TRBJ1-4 and V is TRBV2; 7 nucleotides agree with TRBD1. After removal of 6 bases from V and 7 bases from J, the junction contained 5 bases not matched to a gene. Germline V gene data show CDR1 as SNHLY and CDR2 as FYNNEI. The CDR3 has 13 residues. CDR3 protein: CASRADRLEKLFF. The CDR3 DNA follows: TGTGCCAGCAGAGCGGACAGGCTTGAAAAACTGTTTTTT.

The J gene is TRBJ2-3, the V gene TRBV25-1; the D gene is possibly TRBD1 (6 bases). The V gene's germline CDR1 is MGHDK and CDR2 SYGVNS. This CDR3 is built from 15 residues. V was clipped by 4 bases and J by 1 base, with 12 bases between them. The CDR3 protein is CASSGLTGGTDTQYF. Written as DNA, the CDR3 is TGTGCCAGCAGTGGCCTGACAGGAGGCACAGATACGCAGTATTTT.

The chain carries TRBV11-2 and TRBJ1-1; 7 positions agree with TRBD1. CDR1 is SGHAT, CDR2 FQNNGV, per germline. The CDR3 runs to 14 residues. V was pared by 5 bases and J by 8 bases, with 11 bases of the junction left unmatched. The CDR3 protein is CASSPDHRQGEAFF. The CDR3 region has the DNA TGTGCCAGCAGCCCCGACCACCGACAGGGCGAAGCTTTCTTT.